Below are 26 T cell receptor beta chains sequenced from a single sample in a study of blood T cell repertoires in COVID-19. The repertoire was sequenced with immunoSEQ multiplex PCR; TCRdb's copy has only in-frame clones and lacks some. In the table there are approximately 36,000 clones, around 87% of which are singletons. The sequencing sample was made of peripheral blood. The receptor set was obtained from a man in his 60s with acute or convalescent COVID-19.

The V gene is TRBV30, the J gene TRBJ1-2; 9 bases map to TRBD1. This CDR3 has 12 residues. The V gene end was trimmed by 5 bases and the J gene end by 8 bases; junction bases not matched to a gene: 6. Germline V gene sequence: CDR1 GTSNPN, CDR2 SVGIG (reference sequence). CDR3 residues: CAWGGQGRGYTF. Here the CDR3 DNA reads TGTGCCTGGGGGGGACAGGGACGAGGCTACACCTTC.

The V call is TRBV15, the J call TRBJ2-1; 7 bases align to TRBD1. The CDR3 consists of 13 residues. CDR1 LNHNV and CDR2 YYDKDF come from the germline V gene (reference sequence). The junction had 5 bases not matched to a gene; V was cut back by 6 bases and J by 6 bases. Here the CDR3 reads CATREGTVNEQFF. CDR3 bases: TGTGCCACCAGAGAAGGGACAGTCAATGAGCAGTTCTTC.

This rearrangement joins TRBV7-9 to TRBJ2-2; D may be TRBD1 (6 bases). The germline V gene has CDR1 SEHNR and CDR2 FQNEAQ (reference sequence). Trimming left V 5 bases short and J 1 base short, with 8 bases between. The length of the CDR3 is 14 residues. The DNA for the CDR3 is TGTGCCAGCAGCCAGGGACAGAACACCGGGGAGCTGTTTTTT. Translation gives CASSQGQNTGELFF.

The gene calls are TRBV12-3 or TRBV12-4 and TRBJ1-3, with D unresolved. V lost 6 bases and J 1 base, leaving 7 bases between the germline ends. The CDR3 totals 13 residues. Here the CDR3 DNA reads TGTGCCAGCAGCCCTTCGTCTGGAAACACCATATATTTT. Its translation is CASSPSSGNTIYF.

The genes are TRBV14 and TRBJ2-3; D might be TRBD2 (6 bases). In germline, CDR1 is SGHDN, CDR2 FVKESK. Trimming left V 4 bases short and J 10 bases short, with 12 bases between. CDR3 length: 12 residues. The CDR3 nucleotides are TGTGCCAGCAGCCCGGGGACTCGTTCGCAGTATTTT. This codes for CASSPGTRSQYF.

V gene TRBV3-1 (or the pseudogene TRBV3-2) combines with J gene TRBJ2-2; 7 bases agree with TRBD2. This CDR3 has 16 amino acids. Per germline, CDR1 LGHDT and CDR2 YNNKEL (reference sequence). V lost 0 bases and J lost 6; bases outside the gene matches: 7. This CDR3 is CASSQEFGRLAGELFF. In DNA form, the CDR3 reads TGTGCCAGCAGCCAAGAGTTCGGGAGGTTGGCCGGGGAGCTGTTTTTT.

The chain is built from TRBV3-1 (or the pseudogene TRBV3-2) and TRBJ2-1; no reliable D call. The length of the CDR3 is 15 residues. Germline V CDR1 and CDR2: LGHDT, YNNKEL (reference sequence). V shed 3 bases and J shed 3 bases, with 12 bases lying between them. In DNA, the CDR3 is TGTGCCAGCAGCCAGGCATCCCAGTTCTACAATGAGCAGTTCTTC. The encoded protein is CASSQASQFYNEQFF.

The rearrangement links TRBV6-2 or TRBV6-3 to TRBJ2-7; maybe TRBD2 (6 bases). V dropped 0 bases and J dropped 4 bases, with 16 bases sitting between them. The V gene's germline CDR1 is MNHEY and CDR2 SVGEGT. The CDR3 is made up of 16 amino acids. This CDR3 reads CASSYSTVEAGYEQYV. CDR3 nucleotide sequence: TGTGCCAGCAGTTACTCGACGGTCGAGGCGGGATACGAGCAGTACGTC.

The gene calls are TRBV10-2 and TRBJ1-1; 7 bases match TRBD1. Unmatched junction bases numbered 11, after V lost 0 bases and J lost 4 bases. Germline CDR1 and CDR2: WSHSY and SAAADI. The CDR3 sequence is 17 residues long. The CDR3 reads CASSESIRIGGTTEAFF. CDR3 coding DNA: TGCGCCAGCAGTGAGTCTATAAGGATAGGGGGCACCACTGAAGCTTTCTTT.

This rearrangement joins TRBV25-1 to TRBJ2-4; weak D call: TRBD1 (6 bases). V was trimmed by 2 bases and J by 8 bases, leaving 13 bases between them. The CDR3 length is 14 residues. Per the germline V gene, CDR1 is MGHDK and CDR2 is SYGVNS. The CDR3 loop is CASSERTGTDIQYF. CDR3 nucleotides: TGTGCCAGCAGTGAAAGAACAGGGACCGACATTCAGTACTTC.

The CDR3 reads CATSEVNRVGEQFF. DNA of the CDR3: TGTGCCACCAGTGAGGTGAACAGGGTAGGAGAGCAGTTCTTC. The chain carries TRBV24-1 and TRBJ2-1; TRBD1 is a possible D gene (6 bases). Trimming shortened V by 4 bases and J by 10 bases, and 16 bases separated the two germline ends. The CDR3 is made up of 14 amino acids. The V gene's germline CDR1 is KGHDR and CDR2 SFDVKD.

The rearrangement uses TRBV11-3 and TRBJ2-2; 13 nucleotides align to TRBD2. V dropped 5 bases and J dropped 7; count of bases not matched to a gene: 7. The CDR3 length is 16 residues. In germline, CDR1 is SGHNT, CDR2 YENEEA. The CDR3 nucleotides are TGTGCCAGCAGCCTAGGACTAGCGGGAGCGGGCGGGGAGCTGTTTTTT. Its protein product is CASSLGLAGAGGELFF.

The V call is TRBV5-4, the J call TRBJ2-5; 13 bases are a match to TRBD2. V gave up 1 base and J gave up 5 bases; unmatched junction bases: 2. Germline loops: CDR1 SGHNT, CDR2 YYREEE (reference sequence). The CDR3 consists of 15 residues. CDR3 residues: CASSLRTSGSETQYF. The CDR3, as DNA: TGTGCCAGCAGCTTGAGGACTAGCGGGAGTGAGACCCAGTACTTC.

This sequence joins TRBV9 and TRBJ2-7; 11 bases map to TRBD1. Losses at the gene ends were 0 bases for V and 4 bases for J; bases not matched to a gene: 9. Looked up from germline, CDR1 is SGDLS and CDR2 is YYNGEE. The CDR3 is 17 residues long. The CDR3 spells CASSVASGTGGRYEQYF. The CDR3 nucleotides read TGTGCCAGCAGCGTAGCTTCCGGGACAGGGGGACGGTACGAGCAGTACTTC.

The rearrangement uses TRBV9 and TRBJ1-2; a possible D gene is TRBD1 (5 bases). Deletions cut 3 bases from V and 5 bases from J, with 11 bases between. There are 13 residues in the CDR3. Germline CDR1 SGDLS, CDR2 YYNGEE. The CDR3 bases are TGTGCCAGCAGCGCTCAGGGTCCTTATGGCTACACCTTC. As protein: CASSAQGPYGYTF.

This chain connects TRBV18 to TRBJ1-5; D might be TRBD1 (5 bases). This CDR3 region has 14 residues. Germline CDR1 KGHSH, CDR2 LQKENI. Deletions cut 4 bases from V and 3 bases from J, with 10 bases between. The CDR3 DNA follows: TGTGCCAGCTCACTGACAGATACCAATCAGCCCCAGCATTTT. This encodes CASSLTDTNQPQHF.

This clone occurred a few times. This rearrangement joins TRBV7-9 to TRBJ1-5; D is possibly TRBD1 (5 bases). There are 17 residues in the CDR3. Trimming pared 1 base from V and 7 bases from J, leaving 20 bases between. The V gene's germline CDR1 is SEHNR and CDR2 FQNEAQ (reference sequence). The CDR3 DNA follows: TGTGCCAGCAGCTTAGATCTTGCTGGGACGGGAGAACAGCCCCAGCATTTT. Translated: CASSLDLAGTGEQPQHF.

V is TRBV11-3 and J is TRBJ2-4; TRBD1 matches 8 bases. Germline CDR1 and CDR2: SGHNT and YENEEA. V lost 2 bases, J lost 0 bases, and 9 bases stayed unmatched. This CDR3 is 18 amino acids long. The CDR3 spells CASSLRGQGAVAKNIQYF. The CDR3 coding sequence is TGTGCCAGCAGCTTACGTGGTCAGGGGGCTGTAGCCAAAAACATTCAGTACTTC.

This rearrangement joins TRBV6-2 or TRBV6-3 to TRBJ2-5; D not certain. The CDR3 is 14 residues long. Trimming cost V 1 base and J 0 bases, with 6 bases left between them. CDR1 is MNHEY and CDR2 is SVGEGT in the germline V gene. The CDR3 loop is CASSYLTDQETQYF. The CDR3 bases are TGTGCCAGCAGTTACTTAACAGACCAAGAGACCCAGTACTTC.

The rearrangement links TRBV6-2 or TRBV6-3 to TRBJ2-3, with a tentative D call TRBD2 (6 bases). Germline CDR1 reads MNHEY; CDR2 reads SVGEGT. CDR3 length equals 18 residues. V gave up 0 bases and J gave up 0 bases, with 16 bases separating them. CDR3: CASSYSQGGTSSTDTQYF. The CDR3 DNA is TGTGCCAGCAGTTACTCCCAAGGAGGGACTTCTAGCACAGATACGCAGTATTTT.

This clone was observed a handful of times. The genes are TRBV5-1 and TRBJ2-7, with 9 nucleotides matching TRBD1. Trimming took 4 bases from V and 7 from J; bases not matched to a gene: 6. The germline CDR1 and CDR2 sequences are SGHRS and YFSETQ. The CDR3 is made up of 13 amino acids. The CDR3 sequence: CASSGDRVKEQYF. For the CDR3, the DNA is TGCGCCAGCAGCGGGGACAGGGTAAAAGAGCAGTACTTC. Full variable domain (outside the CDR3, taken from reference TRBV5-1 and TRBJ2-7): KAGVTQTPRYLIKTRGQQVTLSCSPISGHRSVSWYQQTPGQGLQFLFEYFSETQRNKGNFPGRFSGRQFSNSRSEMNVSTLELGDSALYLCASSGDRVKEQYFGPGTRLTVT.

V gene TRBV18 combines with J gene TRBJ2-1; 7 bases line up with TRBD1. V shed 6 bases, J shed 0 bases, and the junction held 5 bases outside the gene matches. Germline CDR1 KGHSH, CDR2 LQKENI. This CDR3 comprises 15 residues. The CDR3 DNA reads as TGTGCCAGCTCCAGGACAGGTAGCTCCTACAATGAGCAGTTCTTC. Translating gives CASSRTGSSYNEQFF.

The chain is built from TRBV7-9 and TRBJ1-1; D is possibly TRBD1 (5 bases). CDR1 and CDR2 from the germline V gene are SEHNR and FQNEAQ (reference sequence). The germline V and J ends were trimmed by 0 bases and 7 bases, with 9 bases remaining between them. The CDR3 totals 13 residues. The CDR3 DNA sequence: TGTGCCAGCAGCTTAGCGGTCCAGGGTGAAGCTTTCTTT. It translates to CASSLAVQGEAFF.

The chain employs TRBV7-9 and TRBJ2-7; 10 bases align to TRBD1. From germline, CDR1 is SEHNR and CDR2 FQNEAQ (reference sequence). With V trimmed by 8 bases and J by 4 bases, 2 bases remained unmatched. CDR3 length: 12 amino acids. CDR3 in DNA: TGTGCCAGCTCGGGACAGGGGTACGAGCAGTACTTC. This sequence encodes CASSGQGYEQYF.

This clone was observed once. This chain links TRBV28 with TRBJ2-1, with 10 bases aligning to TRBD2. V shed 6 bases and J 5 bases; nucleotides not matched to a gene: 4. There are 14 residues in the CDR3. Germline CDR1 and CDR2: MDHEN and SYDVKM. Here the CDR3 DNA reads TGTGCCAGCAGGCTAGCGGGAGTGAACAATGAGCAGTTCTTC. Protein product: CASRLAGVNNEQFF. Supplemented by reference TRBV28 and TRBJ2-1, the full variable domain reads DVKVTQSSRYLVKRTGEKVFLECVQDMDHENMFWYRQDPGLGLRLIYFSYDVKMKEKGDIPEGYSVSREKKERFSLILESASTNQTSMYLCASRLAGVNNEQFFGPGTRLTVL.

The V gene is TRBV12-2, the J gene TRBJ2-1; the table calls TRBD2, which could not be checked here. TRBV12-2 is designated a pseudogene. The CDR3 extends over 16 amino acids. The CDR3 is CASRLPGTSGYNEQFF. The DNA of the CDR3 is TGTGCAAGTCGCTTGCCCGGGACTAGCGGATACAATGAGCAGTTCTTC.